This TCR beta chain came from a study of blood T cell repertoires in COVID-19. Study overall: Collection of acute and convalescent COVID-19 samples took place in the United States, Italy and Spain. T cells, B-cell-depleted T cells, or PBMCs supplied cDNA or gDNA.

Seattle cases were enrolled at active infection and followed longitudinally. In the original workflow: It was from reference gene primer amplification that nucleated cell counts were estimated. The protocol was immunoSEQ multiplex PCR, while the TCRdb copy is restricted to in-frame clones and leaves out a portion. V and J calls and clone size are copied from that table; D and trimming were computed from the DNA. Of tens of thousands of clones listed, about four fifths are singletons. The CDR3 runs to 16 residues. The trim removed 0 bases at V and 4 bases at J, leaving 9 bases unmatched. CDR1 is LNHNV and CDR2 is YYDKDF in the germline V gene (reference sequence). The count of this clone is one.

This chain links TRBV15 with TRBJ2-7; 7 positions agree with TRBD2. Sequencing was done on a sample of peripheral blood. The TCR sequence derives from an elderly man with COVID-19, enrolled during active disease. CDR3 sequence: CATSRDFGPSGYEQYF. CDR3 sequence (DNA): TGTGCCACCAGCAGAGATTTCGGGCCTAGCGGTTACGAGCAGTACTTC.